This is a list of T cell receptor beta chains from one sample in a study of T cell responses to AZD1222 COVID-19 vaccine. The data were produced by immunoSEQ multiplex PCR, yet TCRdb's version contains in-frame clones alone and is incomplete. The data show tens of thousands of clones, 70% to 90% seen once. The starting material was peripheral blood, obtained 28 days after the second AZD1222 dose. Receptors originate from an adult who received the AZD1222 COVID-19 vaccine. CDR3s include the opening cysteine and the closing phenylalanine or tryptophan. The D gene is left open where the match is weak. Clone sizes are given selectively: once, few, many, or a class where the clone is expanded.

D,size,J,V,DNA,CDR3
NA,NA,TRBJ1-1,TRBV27,TGTGCCAGCAGTTTCTCGGGGGACACTGAAGCTTTCTTT,CASSFSGDTEAFF
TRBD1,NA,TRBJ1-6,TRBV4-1,TGCGCCAGCAGCCAAAACGCCGGGACAGGGGGTTCACCCCTCCACTTT,CASSQNAGTGGSPLHF
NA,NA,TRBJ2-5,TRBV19,TGTGCCAGTAGTTCAGGGGAGACCCAGTACTTC,CASSSGETQYF
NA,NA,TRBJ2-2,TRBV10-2,TGCGCCAGCAGAGGGGCGGCGGGGTCCGGGGAGCTGTTTTTT,CASRGAAGSGELFF
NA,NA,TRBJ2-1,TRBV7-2,TGTGCCAGCAGCCCCTCCGCTGGGAGGTACAATGAGCAGTTCTTC,CASSPSAGRYNEQFF
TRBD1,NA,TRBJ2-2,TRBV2,TGTGCCAGCAGTGATGGAGGACAGGGGGTCACCGGGGAGCTGTTTTTT,CASSDGGQGVTGELFF
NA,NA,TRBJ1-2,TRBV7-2,TGTGCCAGCAGCTACGAAGCAGTGGGTGGTAGAGATGGCTACACCTTC,CASSYEAVGGRDGYTF
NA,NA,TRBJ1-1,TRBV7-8,TGTGCCAGCAGCTTAGAGGCCTCAGGGGCTTTCTTT,CASSLEASGAFF
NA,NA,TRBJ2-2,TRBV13,TGTGCCAGCAGCCCGACCAGGAACACCGGGGAGCTGTTTTTT,CASSPTRNTGELFF
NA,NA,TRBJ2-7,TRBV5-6,TGTGCCAGCAGTATGGGACCGTACGAGCAGTACTTC,CASSMGPYEQYF
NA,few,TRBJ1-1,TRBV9,TGTGCCAGCAGCGTAGCTAGGGCAGGCACTGAAGCTTTCTTT,CASSVARAGTEAFF
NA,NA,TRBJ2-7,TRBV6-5,TGTGCCAGCAGTTACTCTCCTCGGACCAGCTCCGAGCAGTACTTC,CASSYSPRTSSEQYF
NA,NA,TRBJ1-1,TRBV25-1,TGTGCGACGACTAACCATCGGGAAGCTTTCTTT,CATTNHREAFF
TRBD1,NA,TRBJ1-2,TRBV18,TGTGCCAGCTCACCTCAGGGGGCGCCTGGCTACACCTTC,CASSPQGAPGYTF
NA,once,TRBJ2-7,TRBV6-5,TGTGCCAGCAGTTACTCGGGTCAGATGTCCTACGAGCAGTACTTC,CASSYSGQMSYEQYF
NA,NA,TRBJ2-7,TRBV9,TGTGCCAGCAGCGTAGAGGGTTCCGGGGAGCAGTACTTC,CASSVEGSGEQYF
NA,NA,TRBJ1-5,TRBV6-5,TGTGCCAGCAGTTACTCGTCGGGTAGTTTGCCCCAGCATTTT,CASSYSSGSLPQHF
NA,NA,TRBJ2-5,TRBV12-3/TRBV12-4,TGTGCCAGCACCCAGGACGAGGAGGAGACCCAGTACTTC,CASTQDEEETQYF
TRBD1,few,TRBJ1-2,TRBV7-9,TGTGCCAGCAGCGTTATGCCGGGACAGGGGCTGAATGGCTACACCTTC,CASSVMPGQGLNGYTF
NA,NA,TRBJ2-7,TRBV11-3,TGTGCCAGCAGCTACAGGTCGGTAGGGCCCTACGAGCAGTACTTC,CASSYRSVGPYEQYF
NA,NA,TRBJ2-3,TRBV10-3,TGTGCCATCAGTGAAGGACAGCCTAGCACAGATACGCAGTATTTT,CAISEGQPSTDTQYF
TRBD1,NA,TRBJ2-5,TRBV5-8,TGTGCCAGCACCCCGGGACAGGGGAGGGAGACCCAGTACTTC,CASTPGQGRETQYF
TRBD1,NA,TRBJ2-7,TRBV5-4,TGTGCCAGCAGCCAAGACAGGGCTGGGGAGCAGTACTTC,CASSQDRAGEQYF
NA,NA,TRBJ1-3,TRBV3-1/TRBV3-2,TGTGCCAGCAGCCATTGGACTCCTGGAAACACCATATATTTT,CASSHWTPGNTIYF
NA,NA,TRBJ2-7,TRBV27,TGTGCCAGCAGTGAGGGGCTACTAAACTCCTACGAGCAGTACTTC,CASSEGLLNSYEQYF
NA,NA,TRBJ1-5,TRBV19,TGTGCCAGTAGGATATCGGGGGGCACATATAGCAATCAGCCCCAGCATTTT,CASRISGGTYSNQPQHF
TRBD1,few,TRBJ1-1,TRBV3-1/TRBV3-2,TGTGCCAGCAGCGACTCCGGGACAGGGGAATCGGCTGAAGCTTTCTTT,CASSDSGTGESAEAFF
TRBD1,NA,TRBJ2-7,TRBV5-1,TGCGCCAGCAGTCCCATCCGACAGGGGGACGACGAGCAGTACTTC,CASSPIRQGDDEQYF
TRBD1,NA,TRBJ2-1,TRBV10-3,TGTGCCATCAGTGGGGACAGGGACTACAATGAGCAGTTCTTC,CAISGDRDYNEQFF